This TCR beta chain was found in a study of blood T cell repertoires in COVID-19 (dated by TCRdb to the early 2020s). Study-wide context: Samples covering the acute and convalescent phases of COVID-19 were provided by collaborators in the United States, Italy and Spain. The material from the prospective study consisted of cDNA or gDNA derived from T cells, B-cell-depleted T cells, or PBMCs. Subjects who had been exposed to COVID-19, were actively infected with it, or had recovered from it provided the deeply sampled blood TCRbeta repertoires that made up the dataset. The repertoires were released in a freely available public database intended as a resource for research on the immune response to SARS-CoV-2. The samples were drawn from two sources: the first 160 participants of the ongoing ImmuneRACE study, and 950 to 1,500 subjects contributed by 6 global collaborators. A de-identified subject ID, COVID-19 status, age in years and sex were almost always included in the sample metadata. Where available, HLA class I and class II types were obtained from metadata supplied by the sample provider rather than from assay-based typing.

Collaborating institutions collected whole blood in K2EDTA tubes following their own protocols. For TCRbeta analysis, collaborators shipped samples as frozen whole blood, isolated PBMCs, or DNA extracted from either of those sample types. CDR1 MNHNY and CDR2 SVGAGI were looked up in the germline V gene (reference sequence). The CDR3 spans 16 residues, from the cysteine through the phenylalanine. Of the read, only the CDR3 DNA is kept; its 48 bases are in frame from base 1. Compared with germline, V lacks 5 bases and J lacks 3 bases; bases without a gene match: 11. The investigation overall reported the following: The amount of clinical and demographic metadata varied by source and participant and was provided uncurated.

Worth noting for this clone: Its binding antigen is unknown. Base qualities are not at hand, and no much larger clone is one base apart.

TCRbeta CDR3 regions were amplified from genomic DNA by means of the immunoSEQ Assay, a bias-controlled multiplex PCR. From the authors' description of their analysis: The number of nucleated cells in each sample was estimated from the amplification of reference gene primers within the assay. To quantify the absolute abundance of each unique TCRbeta CDR3 rearrangement, sequence reads were collapsed and filtered. For each sample, productive Simpson clonality was calculated as the square root of Simpson's diversity index across productive rearrangements. In TCRdb, the immuneACCESS table is reduced to in-frame sequences with V and J assigned. These tables do not hold every clone; where another copy was compared, an unresolved V gene accounts for under half, and the others remain unexplained. The V and J calls and the clone size are those of that table, but D and trimming were determined from the DNA. The sample profile shows about 49,000 clones; roughly nine tenths of them were found once. The ten largest account for around 4.6% of the sample.

This receptor was identified in a man between 35 and 55 years old with active COVID-19. The V and J genes are TRBV6-6 and TRBJ2-3, with 7 bases in between that match TRBD1. The sequenced sample consisted of peripheral blood. The CDR3 region has the sequence CASSLRQGLGTDTQYF. The nucleotide sequence is TGTGCCAGCAGTCTTCGACAGGGCTTGGGGACAGATACGCAGTATTTT.